A selection of T cell receptor beta chains follows, all from one sample in a study of graft-versus-host responses after intestinal transplantation. Their cognate antigens are unknown. Repertoires were generated with immunoSEQ multiplex PCR, while TCRdb's copy carries only in-frame clones and drops some. The data hold roughly 90,000 clones, with about 87% observed a single time. The sample consisted of unstimulated CD4+ T cells sorted from spleen or lymph node cells, taken before transplant. These receptors were obtained from a human donor who was the organ donor for an intestinal transplant. Both conserved end residues are part of each CDR3. A D gene is named only where the DNA matches it firmly. A clone size is listed for some rows: how often the clone was seen (once, few, many), or a class if it is expanded.

clone_size d_call j_call v_call cdr3_nt cdr3_aa
. . TRBJ2-3 TRBV5-1 TGCGCCAGCAGCTCCGACAGGGATACGCAGTATTTT CASSSDRDTQYF
. . TRBJ2-2 TRBV6-5 TGTGCCAGCACCGAAATCGGACAGCACGGGGAGCTGTTTTTT CASTEIGQHGELFF
. . TRBJ1-1 TRBV11-3 TGTGCCAGCAGCTTAAGCGGAAGAGGTTTGGCTTTCTTT CASSLSGRGLAFF
few TRBD1 TRBJ1-2 TRBV28 TGTGCCACCCGAACAGGGGGCGCTGGCTACACCTTC CATRTGGAGYTF
once . TRBJ1-5 TRBV28 TGTGCCAGCAGCCTAGGGGGTCGTAGCAATCAGCCCCAGCATTTT CASSLGGRSNQPQHF
. . TRBJ1-1 TRBV21-1 TGTGCCAGCAGCAAAGAGGCGGACAGGGGCTTT CASSKEADRGF
. TRBD1 TRBJ1-3 TRBV6-5 TGTGCCAGCAGGAGGACAGGGGCAAACACCATATATTTT CASRRTGANTIYF
. TRBD2 TRBJ2-3 TRBV5-1 TGCGCCAGCAGCTTGCCTGGAACGGCGGGAGGAGATACGCAGTATTTT CASSLPGTAGGDTQYF
. . TRBJ1-2 TRBV2 TGTGCCAGCAGGCATGGACAGTGGTTTGGCTACACCTTC CASRHGQWFGYTF
. . TRBJ1-6 TRBV6-6 TGTGCCAGCAGCGAACGGTCCCGTAATTCACCCCTCCACTTT CASSERSRNSPLHF
. TRBD2 TRBJ2-1 TRBV11-1 TGTGCCAGCAGGAATAGCGGGGGGTCGTATCCTGAGCAGTTCTTC CASRNSGGSYPEQFF
. TRBD1 TRBJ2-7 TRBV28 TGTGCCAGCAGTTCTCCGGGACAGACCGAGCAGTACTTC CASSSPGQTEQYF
. TRBD2 TRBJ2-4 TRBV7-2 TGTGCCAGCAGCTTACTCCGGACTAGCCTCCAGTACTTC CASSLLRTSLQYF
. . TRBJ2-4 TRBV28 TGTGCCAGCAGTTTCGGGTGGGCCAAAAACATTCAGTACTTC CASSFGWAKNIQYF
. . TRBJ2-2 TRBV2 TGTGCCAGTGACAGGACCCCCGGGGAGCTGTTTTTT CASDRTPGELFF
. . TRBJ2-2 TRBV9 TGTGCCAGCAGACAGCAGGGGAACACCGGGGAGCTGTTTTTT CASRQQGNTGELFF
. . TRBJ2-4 TRBV4-3 TGCGCCAGCAGCCAAGACCCCCCAGGGTTACGAGCCAAAAACATTCAGTACTTC CASSQDPPGLRAKNIQYF
. . TRBJ2-5 TRBV18 TGTGCCAGCTCACCGCAAGGAGGGGAGACCCAGTACTTC CASSPQGGETQYF
once . TRBJ2-2 TRBV28 TGTGCCAGCAGTCCCCGAGGGGGATTGAACACCGGGGAGCTGTTTTTT CASSPRGGLNTGELFF
once TRBD2 TRBJ2-3 TRBV5-1 TGCGCCAGCAGCGCGCTCATAGCGGGGCCCACAGATACGCAGTATTTT CASSALIAGPTDTQYF
once TRBD2 TRBJ2-5 TRBV6-5 TGTGCCAGCAGTTACTCATGGGGAGGGGAGCAGTACTTC CASSYSWGGEQYF
. TRBD1 TRBJ1-2 TRBV5-1 TGCGCCAGCAGCTTGCAGGGGGTCCCCTATGGCTACACCTTC CASSLQGVPYGYTF
. . TRBJ2-2 TRBV4-3 TGCGCCAGCAGCCAAGCAGGGGTTACCGGGGAGCTGTTTTTT CASSQAGVTGELFF
once . TRBJ1-3 TRBV19 TGTGCCAGTAGTATGACAGCTGGAAACACCATATATTTT CASSMTAGNTIYF
. . TRBJ1-2 TRBV9 TGTGCCAGCAGCGCCTACCCCATAAGCCGAGGCTACACCTTC CASSAYPISRGYTF
. . TRBJ2-7 TRBV6-5 TGTACCAGCAGTTACTCGATAAGCTGGGCCACCTACGAGCAGTACTTC CTSSYSISWATYEQYF
. . TRBJ2-6 TRBV5-1 TGCGCCAGCGGAGCGGGCGGAAACTCTGGGGCCAACGTCCTGACTTTC CASGAGGNSGANVLTF
. . TRBJ2-3 TRBV9 TGTGCCAGCTCAACTGCCCCCAGCACAGATACGCAGTATTTT CASSTAPSTDTQYF
. . TRBJ2-4 TRBV5-6 TGTGCCAGCAGCTCGCTCTACCCTAGGAGCATTCAGTACTTC CASSSLYPRSIQYF
. . TRBJ1-1 TRBV6-5 TGTGCCAGCAGTTACCGGAGGGGAAGGGGGAACACTGAAGCTTTCTTT CASSYRRGRGNTEAFF
. TRBD1 TRBJ2-3 TRBV15 TGTGCCACCAGCAGGTGGACAGGGATCAGCACAGATACGCAGTATTTT CATSRWTGISTDTQYF
. . TRBJ1-2 TRBV7-9 TGTGCCAGCAGCTTAGTGGGACACGGTGGCTACACCTTC CASSLVGHGGYTF
. . TRBJ2-1 TRBV7-8 TGTGCCAGCAGCTTAGTAAGTCGGGTGCCCCCCTACAATGAGCAGTTCTTC CASSLVSRVPPYNEQFF
. TRBD2 TRBJ2-1 TRBV7-3 TGTGCCAGCAGCATAGGTCCGGGAGGGGGGAATGAGCAGTTCTTC CASSIGPGGGNEQFF
. . TRBJ1-2 TRBV5-4 TGTGCCAGCAGCATGGGGAGTGAGGCTGGCTACACCTTC CASSMGSEAGYTF
. . TRBJ1-4 TRBV15 TGTGCCACCAGCAGAGATCCCCGACTACGGAATGAGTTGAATGAAAAACTGTTTTTT CATSRDPRLRNELNEKLFF
. . TRBJ1-5 TRBV6-1 TGTGCCAGCGGAGGACCGAAAGGCAATCAGCCCCAGCATTTT CASGGPKGNQPQHF
once TRBD2 TRBJ2-2 TRBV29-1 TGCAGCGTTGTAAGACTAGCGGGACCGAACACCGGGGAGCTGTTTTTT CSVVRLAGPNTGELFF
once . TRBJ2-2 TRBV18 TGTGCCAGCTCACCAGGACAGTCCGGGGAGCTGTTTTTT CASSPGQSGELFF
. . TRBJ1-2 TRBV2 TGTGCCAGCAGAAAGCCGGGGGAAAGGTATGGCTACACCTTC CASRKPGERYGYTF
few . TRBJ2-2 TRBV5-5 TGTGCCAGCAGCTTGGATGTCAGGGGCACCGGGGAGCTGTTTTTT CASSLDVRGTGELFF
once TRBD1 TRBJ1-3 TRBV29-1 TGCAGCGTTGGGGACAGCTCTGGAAACACCATATATTTT CSVGDSSGNTIYF
once . TRBJ1-4 TRBV7-9 TGTGCCAGCAGCCCCATCGCCGGGGATGAAAAACTGTTTTTT CASSPIAGDEKLFF
once . TRBJ2-5 TRBV4-1 TGCGCCAGCAGCAGGAGTGGGGAGACCCAGTACTTC CASSRSGETQYF
once . TRBJ2-1 TRBV4-3 TGCGCCAGCAGCCAAGATTGGAGACAGGTGTACAATGAGCAGTTCTTC CASSQDWRQVYNEQFF
. . TRBJ2-1 TRBV6-4 TGTGCCAGCAGTGTCGAGTATCCCGGGGGTGAGCAGTTCTTC CASSVEYPGGEQFF
. . TRBJ1-5 TRBV5-6 TGTGCCAGCAGCTTGACAGGGCTGAGCAATCAGCCCCAGCATTTT CASSLTGLSNQPQHF
. TRBD2 TRBJ2-5 TRBV7-2 TGTGCCAGCAGCTCCCAAACACGGGGGGGAGAGACCCAGTACTTC CASSSQTRGGETQYF
. TRBD2 TRBJ2-7 TRBV27 TGTGCCAGCAGTCCGCTCGGGGAGGGCCTCCACGAGCAGTACTTC CASSPLGEGLHEQYF
. TRBD2 TRBJ2-2 TRBV11-3 TGTGCCAGCAGCTTGGCCCCCGGGACTAGCGGGAACACCGGGGAGCTGTTTTTT CASSLAPGTSGNTGELFF
. TRBD1 TRBJ2-5 TRBV4-2 TGTGCCAGCAGCCTTGGACAGGGGGGTGGTCAAGAGACCCAGTACTTC CASSLGQGGGQETQYF
. TRBD2 TRBJ2-7 TRBV6-5 TGTGCCAGCAGCTCATCGACTAGCGGGACCTACGAGCAGTACTTC CASSSSTSGTYEQYF
. . TRBJ2-3 TRBV9 TGTGCCAGCAGCGGAGGCCCGGGAACGAGGGTGGATACGCAGTATTTT CASSGGPGTRVDTQYF
. . TRBJ2-5 TRBV5-5 TGTGCCAGCAGCTTGGAGCCCTTGTACCAAGAGACCCAGTACTTC CASSLEPLYQETQYF
. . TRBJ2-1 TRBV5-8 TGTGCCAGCAGCTTGTATCGGGCCTACAATGAGCAGTTCTTC CASSLYRAYNEQFF
. . TRBJ1-1 TRBV9 TGTGCCAGCAGAGCAGGTATGGGCACTGAAGCTTTCTTT CASRAGMGTEAFF